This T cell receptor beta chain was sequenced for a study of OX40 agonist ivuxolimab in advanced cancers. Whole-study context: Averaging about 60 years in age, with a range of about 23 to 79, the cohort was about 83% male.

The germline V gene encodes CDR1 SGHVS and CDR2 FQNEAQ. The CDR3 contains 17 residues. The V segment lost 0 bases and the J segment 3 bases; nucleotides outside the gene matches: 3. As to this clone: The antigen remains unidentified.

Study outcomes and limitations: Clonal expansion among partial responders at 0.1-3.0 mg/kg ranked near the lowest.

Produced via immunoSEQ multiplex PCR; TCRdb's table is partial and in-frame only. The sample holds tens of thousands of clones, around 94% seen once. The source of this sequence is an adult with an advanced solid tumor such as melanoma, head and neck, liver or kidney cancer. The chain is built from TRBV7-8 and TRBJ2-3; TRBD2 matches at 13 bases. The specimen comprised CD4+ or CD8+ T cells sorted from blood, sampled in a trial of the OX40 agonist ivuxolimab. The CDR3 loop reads CASSLAGTSGTTDTQYF. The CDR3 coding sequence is TGTGCCAGCAGCTTAGCGGGGACTAGCGGGACGACAGATACGCAGTATTTT.